This T cell receptor (beta chain) was identified during a study of shared clonotypes between healthy human individuals. Study information: The donor pool was made up of a couple of women and a few men aged 18 to 49. Study findings and constraints: Among the subsets, naive ones generally showed larger estimated richness than memory ones.

This CDR3 is built from 16 residues. Trimming took off 3 bases at V and 3 bases at J, with 17 bases between the two ends. In germline, CDR1 is SGHAT, CDR2 FQNNGV. About this clone: What it binds is unknown.

About 30,000 T cell genomes (approximately 180 ng DNA) went into each sorted-subset replicate. Per the authors' pipeline: Junction-only immunoSEQ sequences carried no quality scores, so filtering differed. TCRdb's table, derived via immunoSEQ multiplex PCR, lists solely in-frame clones and lacks some. V and J calls and clone size are as listed in that table; D and trimming were resolved from the DNA. The sample lists roughly 2,000,000 clones; approximately 95% were seen once. In the naive CD8 group, cells lacked CD45RO and were positively selected for CCR7, so terminally differentiated effector memory CD45RA+ cells were left out.

V and J are TRBV11-2 and TRBJ1-2; tentatively, D is TRBD1 (5 bases). Sequencing was done on a sample of naive CD8+ T cells sorted from blood. The clonotype originates from a man aged 18 to 30 in good health. For the CDR3, the DNA is TGTGCCAGCAGCTTTCAGATGGGGGTTCGAGACTATGGCTACACCTTC. It encodes CASSFQMGVRDYGYTF.